The rows below give T cell receptor beta chains drawn from one sample of a study of blood T cell repertoires in COVID-19. Only in-frame clones appear in the TCRdb table, and some are missing; sequencing was by immunoSEQ multiplex PCR. The sample yields hundreds of thousands of clones, over 75% seen once. The specimen was PBMCs or T cells enriched from blood (not recorded which). These receptors all stem from a man aged 18 to 30 who had recovered from COVID-19. CDR3s include the opening cysteine and the closing phenylalanine or tryptophan. D genes are given only for firm matches.

J | V | D | CDR3 | DNA
TRBJ1-4 | TRBV6-5 | TRBD1 | CASGPMTGGNEKLFF | TGTGCCAGCGGACCGATGACAGGGGGTAATGAAAAACTGTTTTTT
TRBJ2-3 | TRBV30 | TRBD1 | CAWSIDRGGTDTQYF | TGTGCCTGGAGTATTGACAGGGGAGGCACAGATACGCAGTATTTT
TRBJ2-7 | TRBV5-1 | TRBD1 | CASSLARGNEQYF | TGCGCCAGCAGCTTGGCCAGGGGGAACGAGCAGTACTTC
TRBJ2-1 | TRBV9 | . | CASTLGGGASSYNEQFF | TGTGCCAGCACCCTAGGGGGGGGTGCGAGCTCCTACAATGAGCAGTTCTTC
TRBJ2-7 | TRBV5-6 | TRBD1 | CASSLDRGQYEQYF | TGTGCCAGCAGCTTGGACAGGGGGCAATACGAGCAGTACTTC
TRBJ2-1 | TRBV3-1/TRBV3-2 | TRBD2 | CASSQGGLAVSDEQFF | TGTGCCAGCAGCCAAGGTGGTCTAGCGGTTTCGGATGAGCAGTTCTTC
TRBJ1-6 | TRBV12-1 | . | CASSAPGLWNMRSYNSPLHF | TGTGCCAGCAGCGCACCGGGACTCTGGAACATGAGGTCCTATAATTCACCCCTCCACTTT
TRBJ2-1 | TRBV6-2/TRBV6-3 | TRBD2 | CASSYSYGSLTSGRAYNEQFF | TGTGCCAGCAGTTACTCGTACGGATCACTAACTAGCGGGAGGGCGTACAATGAGCAGTTCTTC
TRBJ1-1 | TRBV28 | . | CASSLAYTEAFF | TGTGCCAGCAGCCTAGCGTACACTGAAGCTTTCTTT
TRBJ1-2 | TRBV7-8 | TRBD1 | CASSPGQNYGYTF | TGTGCCAGCAGCCCGGGACAGAACTATGGCTACACCTTC